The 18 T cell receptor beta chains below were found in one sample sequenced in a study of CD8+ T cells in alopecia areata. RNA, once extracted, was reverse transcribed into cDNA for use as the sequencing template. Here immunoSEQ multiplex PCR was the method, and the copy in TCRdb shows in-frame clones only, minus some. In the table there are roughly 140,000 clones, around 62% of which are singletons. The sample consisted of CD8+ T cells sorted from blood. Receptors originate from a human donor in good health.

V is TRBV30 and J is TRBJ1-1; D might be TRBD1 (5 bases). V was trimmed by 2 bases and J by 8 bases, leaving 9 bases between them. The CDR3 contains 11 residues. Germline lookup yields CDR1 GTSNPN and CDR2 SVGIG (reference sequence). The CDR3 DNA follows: TGTGCCTGGAGTTTCAGGGAAGAAGCTTTCTTT. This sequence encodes CAWSFREEAFF.

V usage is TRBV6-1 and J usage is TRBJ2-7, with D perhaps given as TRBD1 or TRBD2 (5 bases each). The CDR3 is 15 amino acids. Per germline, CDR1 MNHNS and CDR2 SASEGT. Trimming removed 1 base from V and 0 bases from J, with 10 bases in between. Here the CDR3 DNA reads TGTGCCAGCAGTGAAGAAGCAGGGAGCTCCTACGAGCAGTACTTC. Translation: CASSEEAGSSYEQYF.

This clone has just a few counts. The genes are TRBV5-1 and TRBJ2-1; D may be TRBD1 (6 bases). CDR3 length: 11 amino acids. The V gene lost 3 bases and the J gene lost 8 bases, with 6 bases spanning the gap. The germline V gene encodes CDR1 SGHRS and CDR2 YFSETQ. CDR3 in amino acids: CASSSGDEQFF. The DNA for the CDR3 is TGCGCCAGCAGCTCAGGGGATGAGCAGTTCTTC.

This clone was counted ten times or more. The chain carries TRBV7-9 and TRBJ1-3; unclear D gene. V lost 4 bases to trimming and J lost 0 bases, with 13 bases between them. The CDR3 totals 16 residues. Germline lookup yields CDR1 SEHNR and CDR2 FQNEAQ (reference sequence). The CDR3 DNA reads TGTGCCAGCAGCTATACGACGGGTGTCTCTGGAAACACCATATATTTT. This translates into CASSYTTGVSGNTIYF.

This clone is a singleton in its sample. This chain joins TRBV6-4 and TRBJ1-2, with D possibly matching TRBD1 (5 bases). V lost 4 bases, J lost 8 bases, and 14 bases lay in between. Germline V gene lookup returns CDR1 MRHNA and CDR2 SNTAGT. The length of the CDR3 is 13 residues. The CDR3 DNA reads TGTGCCAGCAGTGGGGACCGGGGGAAAGGCTACACCTTC. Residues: CASSGDRGKGYTF.

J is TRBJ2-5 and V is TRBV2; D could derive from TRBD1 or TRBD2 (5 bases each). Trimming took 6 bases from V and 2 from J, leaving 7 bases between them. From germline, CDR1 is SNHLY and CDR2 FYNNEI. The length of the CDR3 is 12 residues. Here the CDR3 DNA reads TGTGCCAGCAGGAGGGGACAAGAGACCCAGTACTTC. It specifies CASRRGQETQYF.

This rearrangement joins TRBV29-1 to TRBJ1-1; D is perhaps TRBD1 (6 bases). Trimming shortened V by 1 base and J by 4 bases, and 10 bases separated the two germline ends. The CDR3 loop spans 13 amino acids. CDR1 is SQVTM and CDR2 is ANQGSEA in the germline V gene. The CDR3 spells CSVEGDTTTEAFF. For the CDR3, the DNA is TGCAGCGTTGAAGGGGACACTACCACTGAAGCTTTCTTT. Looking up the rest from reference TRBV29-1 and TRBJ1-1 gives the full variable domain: SAVISQKPSRDICQRGTSLTIQCQVDSQVTMMFWYRQQPGQSLTLIATANQGSEATYESGFVIDKFPISRPNLTFSTLTVSNMSPEDSSIYLCSVEGDTTTEAFFGQGTRLTVV.

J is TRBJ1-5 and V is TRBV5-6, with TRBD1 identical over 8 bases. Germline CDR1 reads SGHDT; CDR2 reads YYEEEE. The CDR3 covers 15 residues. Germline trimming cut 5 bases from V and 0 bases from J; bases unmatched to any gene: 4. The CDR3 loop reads CASSLTGDSNQPQHF. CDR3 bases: TGTGCCAGCAGTTTGACAGGGGATAGCAATCAGCCCCAGCATTTT.

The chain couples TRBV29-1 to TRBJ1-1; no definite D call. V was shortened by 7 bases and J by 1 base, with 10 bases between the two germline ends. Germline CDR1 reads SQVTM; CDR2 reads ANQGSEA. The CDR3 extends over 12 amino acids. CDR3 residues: CSAGHSNTEAFF. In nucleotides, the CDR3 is TGCAGCGCCGGGCACTCGAACACTGAAGCTTTCTTT.

The chain's CDR3 is CASSAGRNQPQHF. As DNA, the CDR3 is TGTGCCAGCTCCGCGGGCCGCAATCAGCCCCAGCATTTT. The chain is built from TRBV2 and TRBJ1-5; D gene unclear. Trimming pared 8 bases from V and 2 bases from J, leaving 10 bases between. The CDR3 covers 13 residues. Germline V lookup: CDR1 SNHLY, CDR2 FYNNEI.

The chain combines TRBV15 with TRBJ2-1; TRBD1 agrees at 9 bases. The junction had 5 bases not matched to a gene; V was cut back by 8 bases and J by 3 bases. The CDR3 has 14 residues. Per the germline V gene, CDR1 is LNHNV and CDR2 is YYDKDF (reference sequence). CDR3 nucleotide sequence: TGTGCCACCGACGGGACAGGGCGCTACAATGAGCAGTTCTTC. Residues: CATDGTGRYNEQFF. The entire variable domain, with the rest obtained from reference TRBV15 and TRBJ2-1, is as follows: DAMVIQNPRYQVTQFGKPVTLSCSQTLNHNVMYWYQQKSSQAPKLLFHYYDKDFNNEADTPDNFQSRRPNTSFCFLDIRSPGLGDTAMYLCATDGTGRYNEQFFGPGTRLTVL.

The DNA for the CDR3 is TGTGCCAGCAGTACCCCCACTGAAGCTTTCTTT. Translated, it gives CASSTPTEAFF. This chain connects TRBV27 to TRBJ1-1; no clear D. The CDR3 has 11 amino acids. Germline V gene lookup returns CDR1 MNHEY and CDR2 SMNVEV (reference sequence). Deletions cut 5 bases from V and 4 bases from J, with 5 bases between.

The CDR3 loop reads CATSTSRAGGDEQYF. The CDR3 region has the DNA TGTGCCACCAGCACCTCCCGCGCGGGAGGGGACGAGCAGTACTTC. The chain joins TRBV15 to TRBJ2-7; 9 nucleotides align to TRBD2. The ends lost 4 bases at V and 5 bases at J; junction bases unmatched: 9. CDR1 and CDR2 from the germline V gene are LNHNV and YYDKDF (reference sequence). This CDR3 has 15 amino acids.

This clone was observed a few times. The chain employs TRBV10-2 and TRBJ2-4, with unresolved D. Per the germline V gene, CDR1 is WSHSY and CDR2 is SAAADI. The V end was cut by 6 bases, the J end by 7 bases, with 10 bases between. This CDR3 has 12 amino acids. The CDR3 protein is CASSVSGNIQYF. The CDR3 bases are TGCGCCAGCAGCGTGTCTGGGAACATTCAGTACTTC.

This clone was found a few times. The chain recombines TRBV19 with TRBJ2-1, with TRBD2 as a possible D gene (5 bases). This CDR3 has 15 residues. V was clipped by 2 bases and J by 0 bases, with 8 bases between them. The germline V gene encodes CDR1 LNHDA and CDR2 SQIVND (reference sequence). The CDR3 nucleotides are TGTGCCAGTAGTATAACTAGAGGCTCCTACAATGAGCAGTTCTTC. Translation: CASSITRGSYNEQFF.

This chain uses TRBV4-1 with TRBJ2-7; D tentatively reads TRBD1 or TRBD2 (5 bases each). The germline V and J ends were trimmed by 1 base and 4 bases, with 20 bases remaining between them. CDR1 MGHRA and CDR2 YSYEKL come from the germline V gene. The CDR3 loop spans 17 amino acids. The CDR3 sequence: CASSQGGIGAHQYEQYF. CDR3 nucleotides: TGCGCCAGCAGCCAAGGGGGGATCGGAGCTCACCAGTACGAGCAGTACTTC.

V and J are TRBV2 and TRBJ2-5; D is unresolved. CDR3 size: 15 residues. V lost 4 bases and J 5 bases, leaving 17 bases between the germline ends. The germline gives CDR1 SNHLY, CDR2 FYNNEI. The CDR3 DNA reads TGTGCCAGCAGTGGTTCGAGACCAAGTAGGGAGACCCAGTACTTC. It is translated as CASSGSRPSRETQYF.

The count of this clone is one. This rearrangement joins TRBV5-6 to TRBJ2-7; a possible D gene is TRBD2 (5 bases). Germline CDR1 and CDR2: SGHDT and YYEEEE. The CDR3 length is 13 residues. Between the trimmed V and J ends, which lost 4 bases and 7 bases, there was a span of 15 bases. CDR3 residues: CASSIVSTGEQYF. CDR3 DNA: TGTGCCAGCAGCATTGTTTCCACGGGGGAGCAGTACTTC.